A selection of T cell receptor beta chains follows, all from one sample in a study of T-cell reconstitution after alpha-beta-depleted transplantation in children. TCRdb processed the PCR reads anew with MiXCR; each CDR3 protein has one entry. The repertoire holds fewer than 1 million distinct CDR3 sequences, with 16% as singletons. This material consisted of PBMCs, mostly from graft donor cells, taken 360 days after TCRalphabeta/CD19-depleted stem cell transplant. Every receptor here comes from a male patient aged 10 to 17 who had a stem cell transplant for acute lymphoblastic leukemia, so the T cells may come from the graft donor. The CDR3 runs from the conserved cysteine through the conserved F or W. Each record gives: CDR3 DNA, CDR3 protein, clone size, D gene, J gene, V gene. A D gene is named only where the DNA matches it firmly. The size of a clone is reported for some rows only, either as once, few or many, or as a class for expanded clones.

TGTGCCAGCAGTTTGAGGGAGAACGAGCAGTACTTC	CASSLRENEQYF	many	-	TRBJ2-7	TRBV12-3/TRBV12-4
TGCGCCAGCAGCCTAACCCCCCCCCTCGGGCTAGCGGTGACTAGCACAGATACGCAGTATTTT	CASSLTPPLGLAVTSTDTQYF	few	TRBD2	TRBJ2-3	TRBV4-1
TGCGCCAGCAGCGACAGGTCCCCCTACAATGAGCAGTTCTTC	CASSDRSPYNEQFF	-	-	TRBJ2-1	TRBV5-1
TGCAGTGCTAGGCAGGGGGCTGTTTACGAGCAGTACTTC	CSARQGAVYEQYF	-	TRBD1	TRBJ2-7	TRBV20-1
TGTGCCAGCTCACCATTTTCTGGGACGGTGAGCTACGAGCAGTACTTC	CASSPFSGTVSYEQYF	-	-	TRBJ2-7	TRBV18
TGCGCCAGCACGACGGGGACGTGGGGTTTCGAAGAGACCCAGTACTTC	CASTTGTWGFEETQYF	-	-	TRBJ2-5	TRBV5-1
TGCAGTGCTAGAGCCGGTTTGGTATACGAGCAGTACTTC	CSARAGLVYEQYF	-	-	TRBJ2-7	TRBV20-1
TGTGCCAGCAGTTTAGGGGACAGGGAGGAGCTGTTTTTT	CASSLGDREELFF	-	TRBD1	TRBJ2-2	TRBV27
TGTGCCAGCAGCGCACTGACAGAATTTTACACTGAAGCTTTCTTT	CASSALTEFYTEAFF	-	-	TRBJ1-1	TRBV5-6
TGCGCCAGCAGCCGATCTCCCCAGGGAGTCAATCAGCCCCAGCATTTT	CASSRSPQGVNQPQHF	-	-	TRBJ1-5	TRBV5-1
TGCGCCAGTCGTCTAGCGGGAGGGCCCGGGGAGCAGTACTTC	CASRLAGGPGEQYF	few	TRBD2	TRBJ2-7	TRBV5-1
TGTGCCAGCCGCCGGGACATCTCCTACAATGAGCAGTTCTTC	CASRRDISYNEQFF	many	-	TRBJ2-1	TRBV7-2
TGTGCCAGCAGCTGGGAGGCGGGAGGGTACGAGCAGTACTTC	CASSWEAGGYEQYF	few	TRBD2	TRBJ2-7	TRBV11-2
TGCAGCGTTGATAGACAGGGGTACGGCTATGGCTACACCTTC	CSVDRQGYGYGYTF	few	TRBD1	TRBJ1-2	TRBV29-1
TGTGCCAGCAGCTTAGGGGTCTACAGCACAGATACGCAGTATTTT	CASSLGVYSTDTQYF	-	-	TRBJ2-3	TRBV7-6
TGCAGTGCCCCCCCCCGGTGGGGGGGCAATGAGCAGTTCTTC	CSAPPRWGGNEQFF	-	TRBD2	TRBJ2-1	TRBV20-1
TGCAGCGTCGGGGGACAGGGTGGGGTAGCTGGGGCCAACGTCCTGACTTTC	CSVGGQGGVAGANVLTF	few	TRBD1	TRBJ2-6	TRBV29-1
TGTGCCAGCAGCCCGCTCTCCAAGGCGGGCGCGGGGCAGCCCCAGCATTTT	CASSPLSKAGAGQPQHF	-	-	TRBJ1-5	TRBV13
TGTGCCAGCAGCCAACCGGGACAGAAGAGGATGAACACTGAAGCTTTCTTT	CASSQPGQKRMNTEAFF	many	TRBD1	TRBJ1-1	TRBV3-1
TGTGCCAGCAGCCGAAGTGCTAGCGTCAGTCGATACAATGAGCAGTTCTTC	CASSRSASVSRYNEQFF	few	-	TRBJ2-1	TRBV7-3
TGCGCCAGCAGCCCCTCCAACTCCTACGAGCAGTACTTC	CASSPSNSYEQYF	-	-	TRBJ2-7	TRBV5-1
TGTGCCAGCAGCAAACAGGGCCCCACTGAAGCTTTCTTT	CASSKQGPTEAFF	-	-	TRBJ1-1	TRBV5-5
TGTGCCAGCAGCTTACTTCCCCTCATCGCCCAATACAATGAGCAGTTCTTC	CASSLLPLIAQYNEQFF	few	-	TRBJ2-1	TRBV7-7
TGTGCCAGCAGCTTATATAACACAGGTTGGGTCACTGAAGCTTTCTTT	CASSLYNTGWVTEAFF	many	-	TRBJ1-1	TRBV11-2
TGTGCCAGCATTCCGGGTTATTACAATGAGCAGTTCTTC	CASIPGYYNEQFF	-	-	TRBJ2-1	TRBV2
TGTGCCAGCCGCGAGATCAGACAGGGAGAGACCCAGTACTTC	CASREIRQGETQYF	few	TRBD1	TRBJ2-5	TRBV11-2
TGTGCCAGCGGAGACAGGAGGGGCACAGAAGCTTTCTTT	CASGDRRGTEAFF	once	-	TRBJ1-1	TRBV11-2
TGTGCCAGCAGTCGGTATAGCGGGAGTACGTATGAGCAGTTCTTC	CASSRYSGSTYEQFF	few	TRBD2	TRBJ2-1	TRBV27
TGCAGTCTAGCGGGAGATAGCTATGAGCAGTTCTTC	CSLAGDSYEQFF	few	TRBD2	TRBJ2-1	TRBV20-1
TGCGCCTCCGCCCGGGGAGGGAGCTCCTACGAGCAGTACTTC	CASARGGSSYEQYF	many	TRBD2	TRBJ2-7	TRBV5-1
TGTGCCAGCAGCTTCCACAGGGAAACCTACGAGCAGTACTTC	CASSFHRETYEQYF	few	-	TRBJ2-7	TRBV7-8
TGTGCCAGCAGTTCTTCCGGGACAGGGATCTACGAGCAGTACTTC	CASSSSGTGIYEQYF	few	TRBD1	TRBJ2-7	TRBV6-5
TGTGCCAGCAGTTATATTCGGACAGGGAACACTGAAGCTTTCTTT	CASSYIRTGNTEAFF	-	TRBD1	TRBJ1-1	TRBV6-2/TRBV6-3
TGCGCCAGCAGCCACCTAGCAAGGGGTGGCTACACCTTC	CASSHLARGGYTF	-	-	TRBJ1-2	TRBV4-1
TGCGCCAGTGGGGGGTCAAGCACAGATACGCAGTATTTT	CASGGSSTDTQYF	few	-	TRBJ2-3	TRBV5-1
TGCGCCACCAATTATGACAGCCTCACCTATAACACCGGGGAGCTGTTTTTT	CATNYDSLTYNTGELFF	few	-	TRBJ2-2	TRBV5-1
TGTGCCAGCACCCGGTATGCGCCAGATACGCAGTATTTT	CASTRYAPDTQYF	-	-	TRBJ2-3	TRBV12-3/TRBV12-4
TGCGCCAGCAGCCCCACGCGGGGCTCTGAAGCTTTCTTT	CASSPTRGSEAFF	-	-	TRBJ1-1	TRBV5-1
TGTGCCAGCAGTTTAGGCATAGCGGGAGATATCGGGGAGCTGTTTTTT	CASSLGIAGDIGELFF	-	TRBD2	TRBJ2-2	TRBV27
TGCGCCAGCAGCCAAGCGGACGTCCTCAATGAGCAGTTCTTC	CASSQADVLNEQFF	-	-	TRBJ2-1	TRBV4-1
TGTGCCAGCAGCGTCCTCTTCACCCGGTCCACCGGGGAGCTGTTTTTT	CASSVLFTRSTGELFF	few	-	TRBJ2-2	TRBV9
TGTGCCAGCAGCGTAGAGTGGGGAAAAGGTCCCCAAGAGACCCAGTACTTC	CASSVEWGKGPQETQYF	few	-	TRBJ2-5	TRBV9
TGTGCCAGCTCCCGCGGGACCCAAGAGACCCAGTACTTC	CASSRGTQETQYF	many	-	TRBJ2-5	TRBV5-5
TGTGCCAGCAGTCCTTCCAATCCGTACACTGAAGCTTTCTTT	CASSPSNPYTEAFF	-	-	TRBJ1-1	TRBV12-3/TRBV12-4
TGTGCCAGCAGTTTATCGATAGGGCAAAACCTCCACTTT	CASSLSIGQNLHF	-	-	TRBJ1-6	TRBV27
TGCGCCAGCAGAGGAGTGGGTGGAGACGAGCAGTACTTC	CASRGVGGDEQYF	many	-	TRBJ2-7	TRBV5-1